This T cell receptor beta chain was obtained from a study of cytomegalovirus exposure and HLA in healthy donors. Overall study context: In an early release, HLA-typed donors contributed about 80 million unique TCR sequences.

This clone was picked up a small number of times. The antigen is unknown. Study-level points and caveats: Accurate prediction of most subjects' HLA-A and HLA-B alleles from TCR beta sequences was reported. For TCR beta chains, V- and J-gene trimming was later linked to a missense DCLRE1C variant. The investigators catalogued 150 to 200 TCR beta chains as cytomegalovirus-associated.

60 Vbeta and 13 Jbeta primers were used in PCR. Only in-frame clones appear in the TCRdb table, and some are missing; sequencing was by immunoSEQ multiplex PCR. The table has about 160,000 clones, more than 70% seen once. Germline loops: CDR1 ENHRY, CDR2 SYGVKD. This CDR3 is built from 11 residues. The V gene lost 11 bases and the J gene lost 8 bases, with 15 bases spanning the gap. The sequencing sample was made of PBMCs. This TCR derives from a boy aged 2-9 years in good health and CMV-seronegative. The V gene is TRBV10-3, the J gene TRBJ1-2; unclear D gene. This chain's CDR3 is CAVGPGSGYTF. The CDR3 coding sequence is TGTGCCGTCGGTCCGGGGAGCGGCTACACCTTC.